The 20 T cell receptor beta chains in this list originate from one sample, sequenced in a study of OX40 agonist ivuxolimab in advanced cancers. Assay used: immunoSEQ multiplex PCR; TCRdb lists only in-frame clones, some missing. Found here are 40,000 or so clones, approximately 84% of them singletons; the top ten hold 0.38%. The sequenced sample was CD4+ or CD8+ T cells sorted from blood, obtained in a trial of the OX40 agonist ivuxolimab. The receptors here all came from an adult with an advanced solid tumor such as melanoma, head and neck, liver or kidney cancer.

CDR3 protein: CASSIDQGTDTQYF. The CDR3 DNA follows: TGTGCCAGTAGTATAGATCAGGGCACAGATACGCAGTATTTT. V is TRBV19 and J is TRBJ2-3; D is uncertain. The CDR3 runs to 14 residues. The germline V gene encodes CDR1 LNHDA and CDR2 SQIVND (reference sequence). V lost 0 bases to trimming and J lost 1 base, with 5 bases between them.

The chain joins TRBV7-2 to TRBJ2-3, with D possibly matching TRBD2 (6 bases). The germline gives CDR1 SGHTA, CDR2 FQGNSA. The CDR3 has 15 amino acids. The V and J ends lost 1 base and 4 bases respectively, with 12 bases between them. The CDR3 protein is CASSLGLGVADTQYF. CDR3 nucleotides: TGTGCCAGCAGCTTAGGACTAGGGGTCGCAGATACGCAGTATTTT.

This rearrangement joins TRBV6-6 to TRBJ1-6, with D unresolved. The CDR3 covers 11 residues. V was trimmed by 3 bases and J by 6 bases, leaving 0 bases between them. Germline CDR1 and CDR2: MNHNY and SVGAGI (reference sequence). The CDR3 DNA sequence: TGTGCCAGCAGTTATAATTCACCCCTCCACTTT. Protein product: CASSYNSPLHF.

V usage is TRBV4-1 and J usage is TRBJ1-1, with 9 bases lining up with TRBD1. This CDR3 comprises 15 residues. The trim removed 2 bases at V and 4 bases at J, leaving 5 bases unmatched. CDR1 is MGHRA, CDR2 YSYEKL, per germline. Here the CDR3 reads CASSQIQGALTEAFF. The DNA of the CDR3 is TGCGCCAGCAGCCAAATACAGGGGGCCCTCACTGAAGCTTTCTTT.

The chain joins TRBV5-4 to TRBJ2-5, with no clear D. From germline, CDR1 is SGHNT and CDR2 YYREEE (reference sequence). V was shortened by 3 bases and J by 5 bases, with 17 bases between the two germline ends. The CDR3 runs to 15 residues. The CDR3 bases are TGTGCCAGCAGCTCAACGGTACAAGGCGAGGAGACCCAGTACTTC. Protein: CASSSTVQGEETQYF.

The rearrangement uses TRBV5-5 and TRBJ1-3, with 7 positions matching TRBD1. V lost 3 bases to trimming and J lost 2 bases; unmatched junction nucleotides: 5. CDR1 and CDR2 from the germline V gene are SGHKS and YYEKEE (reference sequence). The CDR3 extends over 15 amino acids. The CDR3 sequence is CASSSWTGAGNTIYF. CDR3 in DNA: TGTGCCAGCAGCTCCTGGACAGGCGCTGGAAACACCATATATTTT.

This clone occurred once. V gene TRBV18 combines with J gene TRBJ2-3; 7 nucleotides align to TRBD1. V lost 6 bases to trimming and J lost 1 base; unmatched junction nucleotides: 10. Germline V gives CDR1 KGHSH, CDR2 LQKENI. The CDR3 loop spans 16 amino acids. The CDR3 is CASSRQQGSGTDTQYF. DNA for the CDR3: TGTGCCAGCTCTCGTCAACAGGGGTCGGGCACAGATACGCAGTATTTT.

The chain employs TRBV7-2 and TRBJ1-5; TRBD1 is a possible D gene (5 bases). The CDR3 is 15 residues long. The V and J ends lost 5 bases and 9 bases respectively, with 20 bases between them. Germline values: CDR1 SGHTA, CDR2 FQGNSA. The DNA for the CDR3 is TGTGCCAGCAGCCCTCTCGCGGACGGGGGGTCGCCCCAGCATTTT. Translated, it gives CASSPLADGGSPQHF.

The V and J genes are TRBV25-1 and TRBJ1-2, with no clear D. V was clipped by 1 base and J by 4 bases, with 13 bases between them. From germline, CDR1 is MGHDK and CDR2 SYGVNS. The CDR3 length is 15 residues. CDR3 sequence reads: CASSELEANLYGYTF. The CDR3 DNA reads TGTGCCAGCAGTGAATTAGAGGCCAACCTCTATGGCTACACCTTC.

This chain joins TRBV11-2 and TRBJ2-1, with 8 bases lining up with TRBD2. CDR3 length: 17 amino acids. V lost 3 bases and J lost 4; bases outside the gene matches: 11. The V gene's germline CDR1 is SGHAT and CDR2 FQNNGV. CDR3 in amino acids: CASSFSGAGAEYNEQFF. The CDR3 nucleotides read TGTGCCAGCAGCTTTTCGGGAGCGGGAGCGGAGTACAATGAGCAGTTCTTC.

This clone was found a few times. The V and J genes are TRBV5-8 and TRBJ1-6, with D maybe TRBD1 (5 bases). The CDR3 is 14 residues long. The V gene's germline CDR1 is SGHTS and CDR2 YDEGEE. Trimming left V 0 bases short and J 6 bases short, with 7 bases between. CDR3 sequence (DNA): TGTGCCAGCAGCTTGGGACAGACTAATTCACCCCTCCACTTT. Amino acid sequence: CASSLGQTNSPLHF.

The V and J genes are TRBV30 and TRBJ2-5; D is unresolved. Germline CDR1 is GTSNPN and CDR2 is SVGIG (reference sequence). The V end lost 0 bases, the J end lost 2 bases, and 10 bases lay between the germline ends. CDR3 length: 14 amino acids. The CDR3 nucleotides are TGTGCCTGGAGTGTACATACTATACAAGAGACCCAGTACTTC. Amino acid sequence: CAWSVHTIQETQYF.

The rearrangement links TRBV5-1 to TRBJ1-3; the D gene is possibly TRBD1 (5 bases). Trimming left V 0 bases short and J 9 bases short, with 16 bases between. Germline-derived CDR1 and CDR2 are SGHRS and YFSETQ. The CDR3 is 15 amino acids. CDR3: CASSLGSRNGGTIYF. For the CDR3, the DNA is TGCGCCAGCAGCTTGGGGTCAAGGAATGGGGGCACCATATATTTT. The complete variable domain, with remaining parts taken from reference TRBV5-1 and TRBJ1-3, reads KAGVTQTPRYLIKTRGQQVTLSCSPISGHRSVSWYQQTPGQGLQFLFEYFSETQRNKGNFPGRFSGRQFSNSRSEMNVSTLELGDSALYLCASSLGSRNGGTIYFGEGSWLTVV.

V gene TRBV19 combines with J gene TRBJ2-6; D remains ambiguous. Trimming took off 4 bases at V and 0 bases at J, with 7 bases between the two ends. Germline loops: CDR1 LNHDA, CDR2 SQIVND (reference sequence). This CDR3 spans 15 amino acids. The CDR3 here is CASSTPLSGANVLTF. The CDR3 nucleotides read TGTGCCAGTAGTACCCCGCTCTCTGGGGCCAACGTCCTGACTTTC.

The chain employs TRBV10-3 and TRBJ1-2; D remains ambiguous. This CDR3 region has 13 residues. CDR1 ENHRY and CDR2 SYGVKD come from the germline V gene. V was shortened by 0 bases and J by 7 bases, with 9 bases between the two germline ends. CDR3 nucleotide sequence: TGTGCCATCAGTGAGTCGACTCGGGGTGGCTACACCTTC. Protein sequence: CAISESTRGGYTF.

The V and J genes are TRBV18 and TRBJ2-5, with 11 bases identical to TRBD2. V trimming: 3 bases; J trimming: 0 bases; junction bases outside the gene matches: 3. CDR1 KGHSH and CDR2 LQKENI come from the germline V gene. The CDR3 totals 16 residues. CDR3 region: CASSPMTSGNQETQYF. The CDR3 coding sequence is TGTGCCAGCTCACCCATGACTAGCGGGAACCAAGAGACCCAGTACTTC.

The J gene is TRBJ2-1, the V gene TRBV9; tentatively, D is TRBD1 or TRBD2 (5 bases each). Germline V gene data show CDR1 as SGDLS and CDR2 as YYNGEE. V gave up 5 bases and J gave up 2 bases, with 14 bases separating them. The CDR3 loop spans 15 amino acids. The CDR3 DNA reads TGTGCCAGCAGACGGGACCACAGCACCTACAATGAGCAGTTCTTC. It translates to CASRRDHSTYNEQFF.

The CDR3 DNA reads as TGCGCCAGCAGCTCCCACACCTTACAAGAGACCCAGTACTTC. The encoded protein is CASSSHTLQETQYF. The chain is built from TRBV10-2 and TRBJ2-5; no clear D. Germline V gene sequence: CDR1 WSHSY, CDR2 SAAADI. The CDR3 contains 14 residues. V was cut by 6 bases and J by 2 bases, with 13 bases left in between.

V gene TRBV14 combines with J gene TRBJ2-7; the D gene is possibly TRBD2 (6 bases). The length of the CDR3 is 13 residues. With 1 base removed from V and 6 bases from J, the gap between germline ends came to 10 bases. The germline V gene encodes CDR1 SGHDN and CDR2 FVKESK. The CDR3 sequence is CASSQVWGVEQYF. CDR3 DNA sequence: TGTGCCAGCAGCCAAGTATGGGGGGTCGAGCAGTACTTC.

The gene calls are TRBV30 and TRBJ2-3; D is unresolved. V was clipped by 0 bases and J by 0 bases, with 1 base between them. Germline loops: CDR1 GTSNPN, CDR2 SVGIG (reference sequence). The CDR3 sequence is 12 residues long. The CDR3 region has the DNA TGTGCCTGGAGTGTAAGCACAGATACGCAGTATTTT. This translates into CAWSVSTDTQYF.